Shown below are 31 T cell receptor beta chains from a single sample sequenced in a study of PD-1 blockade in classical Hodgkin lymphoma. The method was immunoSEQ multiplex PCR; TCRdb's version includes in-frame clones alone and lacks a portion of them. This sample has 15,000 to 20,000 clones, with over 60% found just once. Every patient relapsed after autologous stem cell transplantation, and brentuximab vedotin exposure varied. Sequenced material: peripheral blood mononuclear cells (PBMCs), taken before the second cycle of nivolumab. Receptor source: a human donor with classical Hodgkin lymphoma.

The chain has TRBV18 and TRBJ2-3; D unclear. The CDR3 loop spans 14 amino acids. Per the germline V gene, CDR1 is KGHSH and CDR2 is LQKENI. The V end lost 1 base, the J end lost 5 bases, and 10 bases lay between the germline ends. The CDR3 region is CASSPLASEDTQYF. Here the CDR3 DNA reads TGTGCCAGCTCACCACTAGCATCAGAAGATACGCAGTATTTT.

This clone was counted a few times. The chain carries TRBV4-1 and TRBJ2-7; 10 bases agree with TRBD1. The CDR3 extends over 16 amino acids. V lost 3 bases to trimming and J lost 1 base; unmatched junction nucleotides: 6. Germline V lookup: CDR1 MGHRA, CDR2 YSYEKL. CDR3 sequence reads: CASSHRPGQGSYEQYF. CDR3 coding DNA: TGCGCCAGCAGCCACAGACCGGGACAGGGGTCCTACGAGCAGTACTTC.

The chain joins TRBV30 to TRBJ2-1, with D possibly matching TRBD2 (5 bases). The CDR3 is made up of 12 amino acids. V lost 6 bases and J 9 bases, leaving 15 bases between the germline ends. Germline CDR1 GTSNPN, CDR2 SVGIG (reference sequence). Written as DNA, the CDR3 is TGTGCCTGTAAACTAGTTCGAGGTGAGCAGTTCTTC. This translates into CACKLVRGEQFF.

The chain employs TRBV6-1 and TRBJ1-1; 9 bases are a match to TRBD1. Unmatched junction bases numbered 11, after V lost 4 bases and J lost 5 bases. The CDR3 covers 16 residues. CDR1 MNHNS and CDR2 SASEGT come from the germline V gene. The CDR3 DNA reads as TGTGCCAGCAGTGCGGGGACAGGGATAGGTCGGACTGAAGCTTTCTTT. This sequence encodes CASSAGTGIGRTEAFF.

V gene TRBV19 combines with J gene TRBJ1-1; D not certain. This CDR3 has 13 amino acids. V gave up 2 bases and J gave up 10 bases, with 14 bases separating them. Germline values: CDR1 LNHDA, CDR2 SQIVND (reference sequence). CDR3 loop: CASSINLWTLAFF. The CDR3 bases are TGTGCCAGTAGTATAAATCTCTGGACCTTAGCTTTCTTT. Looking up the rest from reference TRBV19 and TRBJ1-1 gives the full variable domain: DGGITQSPKYLFRKEGQNVTLSCEQNLNHDAMYWYRQDPGQGLRLIYYSQIVNDFQKGDIAEGYSVSREKKESFPLTVTSAQKNPTAFYLCASSINLWTLAFFGQGTRLTVV.

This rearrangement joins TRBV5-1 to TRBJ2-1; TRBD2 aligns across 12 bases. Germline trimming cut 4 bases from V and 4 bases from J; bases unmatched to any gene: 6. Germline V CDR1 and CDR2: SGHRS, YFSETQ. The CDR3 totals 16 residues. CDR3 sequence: CASSVTLAGGYNEQFF. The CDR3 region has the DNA TGCGCCAGCAGCGTCACACTAGCGGGAGGATACAATGAGCAGTTCTTC. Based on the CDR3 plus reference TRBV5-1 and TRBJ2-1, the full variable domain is KAGVTQTPRYLIKTRGQQVTLSCSPISGHRSVSWYQQTPGQGLQFLFEYFSETQRNKGNFPGRFSGRQFSNSRSEMNVSTLELGDSALYLCASSVTLAGGYNEQFFGPGTRLTVL.

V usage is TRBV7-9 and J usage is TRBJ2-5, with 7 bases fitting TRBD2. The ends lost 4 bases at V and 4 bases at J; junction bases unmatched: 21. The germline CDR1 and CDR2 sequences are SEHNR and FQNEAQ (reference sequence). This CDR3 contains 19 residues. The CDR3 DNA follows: TGTGCCAGCAGCTGGACAATCTCGGACCCTAGCGGCTTCCCAGAGACCCAGTACTTC. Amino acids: CASSWTISDPSGFPETQYF.

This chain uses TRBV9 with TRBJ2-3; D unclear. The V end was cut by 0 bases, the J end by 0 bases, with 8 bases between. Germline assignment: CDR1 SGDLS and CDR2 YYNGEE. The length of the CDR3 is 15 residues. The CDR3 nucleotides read TGTGCCAGCAGCGTAGGGGCGAGTAGCACAGATACGCAGTATTTT. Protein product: CASSVGASSTDTQYF.

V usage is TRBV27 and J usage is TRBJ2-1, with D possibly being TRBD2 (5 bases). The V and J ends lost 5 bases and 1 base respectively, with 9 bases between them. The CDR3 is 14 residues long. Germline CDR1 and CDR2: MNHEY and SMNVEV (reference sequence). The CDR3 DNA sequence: TGTGCCAGCAGTCTGGACTGGTCCTACAATGAGCAGTTCTTC. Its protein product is CASSLDWSYNEQFF.

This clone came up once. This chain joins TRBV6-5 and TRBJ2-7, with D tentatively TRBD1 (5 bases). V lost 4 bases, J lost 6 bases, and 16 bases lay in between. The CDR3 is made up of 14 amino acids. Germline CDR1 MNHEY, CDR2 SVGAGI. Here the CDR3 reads CASSLQDLLGEQYF. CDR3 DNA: TGTGCCAGCAGTTTACAGGACCTGCTGGGCGAGCAGTACTTC.

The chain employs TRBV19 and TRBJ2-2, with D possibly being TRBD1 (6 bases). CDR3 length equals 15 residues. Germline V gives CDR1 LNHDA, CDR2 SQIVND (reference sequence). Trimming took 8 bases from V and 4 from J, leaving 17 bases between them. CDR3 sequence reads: CASCGWGRGTGELFF. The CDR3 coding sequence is TGTGCCAGTTGCGGGTGGGGGCGCGGCACCGGGGAGCTGTTTTTT.

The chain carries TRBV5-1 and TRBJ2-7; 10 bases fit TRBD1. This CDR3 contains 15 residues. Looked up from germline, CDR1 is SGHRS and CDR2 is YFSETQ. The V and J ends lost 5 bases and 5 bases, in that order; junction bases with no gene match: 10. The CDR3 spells CASSSDGTGVDEQYF. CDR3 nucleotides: TGCGCCAGCAGTTCCGACGGGACAGGGGTAGACGAGCAGTACTTC.

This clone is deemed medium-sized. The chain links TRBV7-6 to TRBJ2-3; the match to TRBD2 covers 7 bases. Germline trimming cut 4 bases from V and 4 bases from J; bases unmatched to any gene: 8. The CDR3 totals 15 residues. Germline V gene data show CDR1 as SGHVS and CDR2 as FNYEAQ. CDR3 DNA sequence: TGTGCCAGCAGCTCAATGGGGGGGTTCCCAGATACGCAGTATTTT. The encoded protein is CASSSMGGFPDTQYF.

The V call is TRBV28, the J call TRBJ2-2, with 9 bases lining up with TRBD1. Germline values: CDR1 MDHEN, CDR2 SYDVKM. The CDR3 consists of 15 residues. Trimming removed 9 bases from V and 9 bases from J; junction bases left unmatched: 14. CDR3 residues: CASRPWTGEIRELFF. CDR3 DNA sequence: TGTGCCAGTCGACCTTGGACAGGGGAGATCCGGGAGCTGTTTTTT.

This chain's CDR3 is CASSARGSRNNEQFF. The CDR3 bases are TGTGCCAGCAGTGCTAGGGGGAGTCGGAACAATGAGCAGTTCTTC. The rearrangement links TRBV2 to TRBJ2-1, with D possibly matching TRBD1 (6 bases). Trimming removed 4 bases at V and 5 bases at J, with 15 bases between. The CDR3 totals 15 residues. Germline lookup yields CDR1 SNHLY and CDR2 FYNNEI.

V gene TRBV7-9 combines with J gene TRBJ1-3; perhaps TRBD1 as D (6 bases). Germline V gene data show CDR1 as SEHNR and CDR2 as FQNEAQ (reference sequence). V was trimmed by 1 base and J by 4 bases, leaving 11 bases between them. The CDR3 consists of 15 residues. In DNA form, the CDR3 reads TGTGCCAGCAGCTTAGAGGGGGGAACCGGAAACACCATATATTTT. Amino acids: CASSLEGGTGNTIYF.

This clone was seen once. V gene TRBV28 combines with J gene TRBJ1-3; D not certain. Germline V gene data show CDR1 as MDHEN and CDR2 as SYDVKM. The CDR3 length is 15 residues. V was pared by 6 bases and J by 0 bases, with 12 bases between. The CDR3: CASRDGWSSGNTIYF. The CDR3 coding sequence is TGTGCCAGCAGGGATGGTTGGAGCTCTGGAAACACCATATATTTT.

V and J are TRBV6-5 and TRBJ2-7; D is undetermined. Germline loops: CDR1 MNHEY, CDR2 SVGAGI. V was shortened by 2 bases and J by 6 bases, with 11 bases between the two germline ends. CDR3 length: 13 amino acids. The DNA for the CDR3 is TGTGCCAGCAGTTACCATGATAGCCTCGAGCAGTACTTC. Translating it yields CASSYHDSLEQYF.

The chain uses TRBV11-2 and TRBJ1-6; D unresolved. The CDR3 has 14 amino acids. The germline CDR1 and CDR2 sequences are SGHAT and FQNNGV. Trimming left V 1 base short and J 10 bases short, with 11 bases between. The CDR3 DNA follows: TGTGCCAGCAGCTTAGCAGGTTTTCCCTCACCCCTCCACTTT. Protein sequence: CASSLAGFPSPLHF. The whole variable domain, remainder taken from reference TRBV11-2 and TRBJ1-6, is EAGVAQSPRYKIIEKRQSVAFWCNPISGHATLYWYQQILGQGPKLLIQFQNNGVVDDSQLPKDRFSAERLKGVDSTLKIQPAKLEDSAVYLCASSLAGFPSPLHFGNGTRLTVT.

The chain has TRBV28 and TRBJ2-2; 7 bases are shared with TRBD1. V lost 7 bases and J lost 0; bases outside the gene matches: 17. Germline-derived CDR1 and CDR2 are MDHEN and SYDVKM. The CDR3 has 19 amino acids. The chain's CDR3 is CASTLFGRVGGANTGELFF. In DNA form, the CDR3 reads TGTGCCAGCACTCTTTTTGGTAGGGTAGGGGGCGCGAACACCGGGGAGCTGTTTTTT.

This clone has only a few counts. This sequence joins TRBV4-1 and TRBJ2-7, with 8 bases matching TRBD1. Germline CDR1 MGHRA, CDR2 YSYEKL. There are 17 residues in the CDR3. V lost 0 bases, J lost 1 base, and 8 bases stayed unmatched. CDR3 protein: CASSQDKPQGASYEQYF. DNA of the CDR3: TGCGCCAGCAGCCAAGATAAGCCCCAGGGGGCTTCCTACGAGCAGTACTTC.

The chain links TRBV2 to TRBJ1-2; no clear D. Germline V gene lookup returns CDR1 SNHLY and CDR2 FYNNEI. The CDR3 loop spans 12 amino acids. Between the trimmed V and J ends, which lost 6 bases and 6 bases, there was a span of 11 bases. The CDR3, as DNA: TGTGCCAGCAGGGGCCCTGCCCATGGCTACACCTTC. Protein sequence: CASRGPAHGYTF.

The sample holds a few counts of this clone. The CDR3 reads CASRGQGANTGELFF. The CDR3 coding sequence is TGTGCCAGCAGGGGACAGGGGGCGAACACCGGGGAGCTGTTTTTT. The chain links TRBV2 to TRBJ2-2, with TRBD1 matching 11 bases. Germline CDR1 reads SNHLY; CDR2 reads FYNNEI. The CDR3 spans 15 residues. V shed 6 bases, J shed 0 bases, and the junction held 0 bases outside the gene matches.

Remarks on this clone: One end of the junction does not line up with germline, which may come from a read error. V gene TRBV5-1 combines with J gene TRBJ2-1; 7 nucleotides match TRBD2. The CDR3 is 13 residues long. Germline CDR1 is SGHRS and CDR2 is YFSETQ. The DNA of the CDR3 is TGTGCCAGCAGCTTATGGACTAGCAATGAGCAGTTCTTC. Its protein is CASSLWTSNEQFF.

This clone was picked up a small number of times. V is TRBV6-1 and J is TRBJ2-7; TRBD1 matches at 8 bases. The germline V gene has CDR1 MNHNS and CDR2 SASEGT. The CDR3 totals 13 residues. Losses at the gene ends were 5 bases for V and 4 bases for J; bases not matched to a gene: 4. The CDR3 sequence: CASSSDRAYEQYF. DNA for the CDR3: TGTGCCAGCAGTTCGGACAGGGCATACGAGCAGTACTTC.

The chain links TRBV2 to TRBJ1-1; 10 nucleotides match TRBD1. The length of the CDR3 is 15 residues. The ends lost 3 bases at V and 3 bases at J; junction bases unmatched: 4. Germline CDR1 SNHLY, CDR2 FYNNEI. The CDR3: CASSEWTGGDTEAFF. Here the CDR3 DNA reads TGTGCCAGCAGTGAGTGGACAGGGGGAGACACTGAAGCTTTCTTT.

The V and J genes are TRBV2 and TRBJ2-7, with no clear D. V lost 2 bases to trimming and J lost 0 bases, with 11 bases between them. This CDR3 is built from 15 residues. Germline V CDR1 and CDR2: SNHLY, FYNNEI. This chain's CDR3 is CASSESRIRSYEQYF. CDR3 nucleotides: TGTGCCAGCAGTGAATCAAGGATTCGCTCCTACGAGCAGTACTTC.

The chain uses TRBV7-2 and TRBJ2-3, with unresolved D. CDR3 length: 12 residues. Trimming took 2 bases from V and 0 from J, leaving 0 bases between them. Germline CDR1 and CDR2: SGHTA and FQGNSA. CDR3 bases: TGTGCCAGCAGCTTAAGCACAGATACGCAGTATTTT. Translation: CASSLSTDTQYF.

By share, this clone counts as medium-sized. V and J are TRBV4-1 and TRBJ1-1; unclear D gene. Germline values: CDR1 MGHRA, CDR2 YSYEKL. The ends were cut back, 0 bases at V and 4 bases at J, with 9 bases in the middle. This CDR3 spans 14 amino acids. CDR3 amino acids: CASSQDRTFTEAFF. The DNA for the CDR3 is TGCGCCAGCAGCCAAGACAGGACTTTCACTGAAGCTTTCTTT.

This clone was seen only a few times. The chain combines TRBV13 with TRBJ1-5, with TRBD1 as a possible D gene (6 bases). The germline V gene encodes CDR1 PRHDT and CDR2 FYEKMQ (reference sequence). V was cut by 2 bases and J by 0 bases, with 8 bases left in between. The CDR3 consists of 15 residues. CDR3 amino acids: CASSLRGDSNQPQHF. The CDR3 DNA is TGTGCCAGCAGCTTAAGGGGGGATAGCAATCAGCCCCAGCATTTT.

CDR3 bases: TGTGCCAGCAGCTTAGAGGTCAACACTGAAGCTTTCTTT. This translates into CASSLEVNTEAFF. The chain employs TRBV7-5 and TRBJ1-1. TRBV7-5 is termed a pseudogene. The CDR3 has 13 amino acids.